The subject of this entry is one TCR beta chain. Without the conserved terminal phenylalanine or tryptophan, this CDR3 likely stems from a read error. The data were obtained in a study of tumor and adjacent non-tumor tissue in lung cancer. Germline CDR1 and CDR2: MNHEY and SVGAGI. V gave up 7 bases and J gave up 2 bases, with 15 bases separating them. The CDR3 has 14 amino acids. The library came from three nested PCR rounds adapted from ARM-PCR protocols. MiXCR, applied by TCRdb to the multiplex PCR reads, yields one record per CDR3 protein. Among 85,000 to 100,000 distinct CDR3 sequences listed, around 71% were seen once. RNA was extracted from bulk tissue without any cell sorting.

The chain recombines TRBV6-5 with TRBJ2-7; TRBD1 is a possible D gene (6 bases). This receptor was obtained from a man aged 55 to 70 with non-small cell lung cancer. The sequenced material came from lung tumor tissue. The CDR3 DNA sequence: TGTGCCAGCATGGATCCGGGACAAACCTACGAGCAGTACCTC. As protein: CASMDPGQTYEQYL.